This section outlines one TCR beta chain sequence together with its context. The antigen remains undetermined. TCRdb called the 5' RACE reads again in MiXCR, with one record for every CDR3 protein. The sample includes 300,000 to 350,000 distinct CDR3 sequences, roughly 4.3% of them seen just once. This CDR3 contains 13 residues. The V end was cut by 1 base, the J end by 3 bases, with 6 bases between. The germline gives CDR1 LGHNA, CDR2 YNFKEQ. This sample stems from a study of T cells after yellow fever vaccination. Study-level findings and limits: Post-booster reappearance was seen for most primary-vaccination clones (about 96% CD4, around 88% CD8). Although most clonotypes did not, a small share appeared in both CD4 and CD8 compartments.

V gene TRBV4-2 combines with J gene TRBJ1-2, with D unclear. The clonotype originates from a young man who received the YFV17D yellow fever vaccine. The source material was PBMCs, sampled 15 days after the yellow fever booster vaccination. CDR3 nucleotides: TGTGCCAGCAGCCAAGGGAGCGACTATGGCTACACCTTC. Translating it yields CASSQGSDYGYTF.